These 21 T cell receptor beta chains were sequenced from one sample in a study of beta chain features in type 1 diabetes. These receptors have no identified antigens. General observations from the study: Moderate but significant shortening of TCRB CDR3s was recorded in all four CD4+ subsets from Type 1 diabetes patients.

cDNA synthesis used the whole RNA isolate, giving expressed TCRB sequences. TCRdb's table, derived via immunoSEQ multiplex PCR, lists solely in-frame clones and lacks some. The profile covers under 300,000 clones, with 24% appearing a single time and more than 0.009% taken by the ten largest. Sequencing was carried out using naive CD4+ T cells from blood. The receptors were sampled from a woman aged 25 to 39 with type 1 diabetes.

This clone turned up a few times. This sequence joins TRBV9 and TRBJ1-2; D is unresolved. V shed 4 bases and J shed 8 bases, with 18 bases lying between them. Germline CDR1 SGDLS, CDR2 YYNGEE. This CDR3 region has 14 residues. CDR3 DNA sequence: TGTGCCAGCAGCCCCTCGGCCTCCTCAGGAGGCTACACCTTC. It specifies CASSPSASSGGYTF.

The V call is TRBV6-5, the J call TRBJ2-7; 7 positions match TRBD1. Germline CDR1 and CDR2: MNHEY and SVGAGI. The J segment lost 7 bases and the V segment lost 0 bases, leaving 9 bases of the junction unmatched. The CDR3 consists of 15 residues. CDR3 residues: CASSYSPGQQTEQYF. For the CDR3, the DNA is TGTGCCAGCAGTTACTCTCCGGGACAGCAAACGGAGCAGTACTTC.

CDR3 loop: CASSGRLKNIQYF. The CDR3, as DNA: TGTGCCAGCTCAGGGCGACTAAAAAACATTCAGTACTTC. The chain recombines TRBV18 with TRBJ2-4, with D possibly matching TRBD2 (5 bases). CDR3 length equals 13 residues. V was shortened by 5 bases and J by 4 bases, with 9 bases between the two germline ends. In germline, CDR1 is KGHSH, CDR2 LQKENI.

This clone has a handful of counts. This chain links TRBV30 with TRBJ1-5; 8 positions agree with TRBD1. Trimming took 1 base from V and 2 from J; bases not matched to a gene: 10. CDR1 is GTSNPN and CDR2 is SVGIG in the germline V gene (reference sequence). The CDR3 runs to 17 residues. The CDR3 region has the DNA TGTGCCTGGAGTGCTTTCGGGACAGGCATACGCAATCAGCCCCAGCATTTT. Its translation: CAWSAFGTGIRNQPQHF.

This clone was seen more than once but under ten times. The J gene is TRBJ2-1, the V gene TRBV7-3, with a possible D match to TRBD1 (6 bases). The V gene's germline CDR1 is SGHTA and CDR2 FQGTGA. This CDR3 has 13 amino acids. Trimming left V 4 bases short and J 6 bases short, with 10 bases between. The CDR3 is CASSSLGGNEQFF. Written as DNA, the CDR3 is TGTGCCAGCAGCTCCTTAGGGGGCAATGAGCAGTTCTTC. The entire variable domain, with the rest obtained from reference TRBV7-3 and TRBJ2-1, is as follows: GAGVSQTPSNKVTEKGKYVELRCDPISGHTALYWYRQSLGQGPEFLIYFQGTGAADDSGLPNDRFFAVRPEGSVSTLKIQRTERGDSAVYLCASSSLGGNEQFFGPGTRLTVL.

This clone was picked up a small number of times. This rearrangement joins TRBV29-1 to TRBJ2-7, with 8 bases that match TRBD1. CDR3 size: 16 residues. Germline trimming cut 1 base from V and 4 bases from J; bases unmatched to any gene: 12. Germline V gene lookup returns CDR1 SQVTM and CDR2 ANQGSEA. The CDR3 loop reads CSVEGSTPGGGYEQYF. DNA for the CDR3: TGCAGCGTTGAAGGATCGACCCCAGGGGGCGGGTACGAGCAGTACTTC.

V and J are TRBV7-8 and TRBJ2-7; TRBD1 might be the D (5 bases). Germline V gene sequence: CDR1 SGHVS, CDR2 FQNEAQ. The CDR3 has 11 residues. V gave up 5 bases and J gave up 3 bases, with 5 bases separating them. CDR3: CASSRGYEQYF. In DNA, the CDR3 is TGTGCCAGCAGCAGGGGCTACGAGCAGTACTTC.

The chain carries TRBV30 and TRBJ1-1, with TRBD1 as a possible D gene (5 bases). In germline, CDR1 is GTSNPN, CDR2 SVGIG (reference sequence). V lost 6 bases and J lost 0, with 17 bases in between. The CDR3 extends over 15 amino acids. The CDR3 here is CACGRGWGLNTEAFF. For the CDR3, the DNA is TGTGCCTGTGGTAGGGGATGGGGCTTGAACACTGAAGCTTTCTTT.

CDR3 DNA sequence: TGTGCCACCAACACAGACCCACTCGGCTACAATGAGCAGTTCTTC. Translating it yields CATNTDPLGYNEQFF. The chain recombines TRBV15 with TRBJ2-1; D not resolved. V lost 7 bases and J lost 3, with 16 bases in between. The CDR3 length is 15 residues. Germline V gene lookup returns CDR1 LNHNV and CDR2 YYDKDF (reference sequence).

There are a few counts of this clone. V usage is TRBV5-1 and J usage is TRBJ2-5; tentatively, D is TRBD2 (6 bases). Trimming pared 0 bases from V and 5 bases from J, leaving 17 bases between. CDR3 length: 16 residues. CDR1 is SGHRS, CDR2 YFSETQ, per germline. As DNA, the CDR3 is TGCGCCAGCAGCTTGGTTTTCGGGAGAGTTGGGGAGACCCAGTACTTC. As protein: CASSLVFGRVGETQYF.

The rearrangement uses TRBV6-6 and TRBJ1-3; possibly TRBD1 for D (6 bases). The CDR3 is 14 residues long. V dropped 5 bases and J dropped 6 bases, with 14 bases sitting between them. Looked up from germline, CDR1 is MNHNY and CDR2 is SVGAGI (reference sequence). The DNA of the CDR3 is TGTGCCAGCAGTCTACAGGGTAGTGAAAACACCATATATTTT. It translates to CASSLQGSENTIYF.

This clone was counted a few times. Here the CDR3 DNA reads TGTGCCAGCAGCTTAGAGAACAGAAACACTGAAGCTTTCTTT. Its protein product is CASSLENRNTEAFF. This chain uses TRBV7-9 with TRBJ1-1; D is unclear. Germline loops: CDR1 SEHNR, CDR2 FQNEAQ (reference sequence). Trimming cost V 1 base and J 2 bases, with 8 bases left between them. This CDR3 comprises 14 residues.

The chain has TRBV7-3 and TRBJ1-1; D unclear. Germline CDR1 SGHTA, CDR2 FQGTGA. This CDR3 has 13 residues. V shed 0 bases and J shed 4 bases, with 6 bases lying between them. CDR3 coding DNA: TGTGCCAGCAGCTTAACCCAGGCCACTGAAGCTTTCTTT. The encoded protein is CASSLTQATEAFF.

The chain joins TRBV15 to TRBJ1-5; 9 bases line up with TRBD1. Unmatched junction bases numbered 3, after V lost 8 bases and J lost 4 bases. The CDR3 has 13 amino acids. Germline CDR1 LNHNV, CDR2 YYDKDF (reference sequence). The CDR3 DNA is TGTGCCACCCGGGACAGGGTGAATCAGCCCCAGCATTTT. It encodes CATRDRVNQPQHF.

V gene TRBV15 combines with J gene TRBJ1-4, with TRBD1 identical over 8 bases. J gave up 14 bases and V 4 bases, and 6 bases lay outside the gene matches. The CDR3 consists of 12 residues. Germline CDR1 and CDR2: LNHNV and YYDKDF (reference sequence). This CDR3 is CATSTYRDRLFF. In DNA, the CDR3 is TGTGCCACCAGCACTTACCGGGACAGGCTGTTTTTT.

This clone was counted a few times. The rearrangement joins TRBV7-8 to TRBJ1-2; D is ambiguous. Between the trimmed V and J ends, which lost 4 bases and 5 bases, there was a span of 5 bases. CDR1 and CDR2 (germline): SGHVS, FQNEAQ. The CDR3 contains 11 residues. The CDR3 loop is CASSSTYGYTF. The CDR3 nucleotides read TGTGCCAGCAGCTCAACTTATGGCTACACCTTC.

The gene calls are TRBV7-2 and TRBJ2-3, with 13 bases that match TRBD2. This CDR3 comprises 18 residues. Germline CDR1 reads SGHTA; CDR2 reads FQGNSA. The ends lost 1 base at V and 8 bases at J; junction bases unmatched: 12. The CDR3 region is CASSLGFIGLAGAGTQYF. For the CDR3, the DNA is TGTGCCAGCAGCTTAGGTTTTATAGGACTAGCGGGAGCGGGTACGCAGTATTTT.

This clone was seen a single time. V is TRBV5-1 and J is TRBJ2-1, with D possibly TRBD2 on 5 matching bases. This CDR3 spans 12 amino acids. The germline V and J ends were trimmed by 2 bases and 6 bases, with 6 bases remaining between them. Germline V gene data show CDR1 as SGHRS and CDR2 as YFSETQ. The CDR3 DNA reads TGCGCCAGCAGCTTTACTAGCAATGAGCAGTTCTTC. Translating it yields CASSFTSNEQFF. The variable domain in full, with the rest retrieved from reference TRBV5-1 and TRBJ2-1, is KAGVTQTPRYLIKTRGQQVTLSCSPISGHRSVSWYQQTPGQGLQFLFEYFSETQRNKGNFPGRFSGRQFSNSRSEMNVSTLELGDSALYLCASSFTSNEQFFGPGTRLTVL.

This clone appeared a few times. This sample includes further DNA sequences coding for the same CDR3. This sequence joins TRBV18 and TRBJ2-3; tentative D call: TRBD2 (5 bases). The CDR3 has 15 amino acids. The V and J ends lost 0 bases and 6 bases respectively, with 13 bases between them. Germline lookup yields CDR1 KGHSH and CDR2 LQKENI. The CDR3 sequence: CASSPPGLAADTQYF. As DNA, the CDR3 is TGTGCCAGCTCACCACCGGGCCTAGCTGCCGATACGCAGTATTTT.

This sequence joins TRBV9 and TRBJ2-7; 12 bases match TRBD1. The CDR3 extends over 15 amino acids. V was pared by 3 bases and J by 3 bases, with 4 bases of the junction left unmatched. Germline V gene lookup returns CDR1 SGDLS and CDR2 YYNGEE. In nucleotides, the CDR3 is TGTGCCAGCAGCGACCGGGACAGGGGGCTCTACGAGCAGTACTTC. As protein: CASSDRDRGLYEQYF.

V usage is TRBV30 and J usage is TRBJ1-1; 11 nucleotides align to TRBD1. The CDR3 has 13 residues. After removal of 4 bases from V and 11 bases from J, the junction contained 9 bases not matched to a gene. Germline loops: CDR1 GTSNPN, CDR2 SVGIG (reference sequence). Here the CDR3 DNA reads TGTGCCTGGAACCTAGGACAGGGGGCGAGGGCTTTCTTT. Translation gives CAWNLGQGARAFF.